The following is a T cell receptor beta chain sequence with its context. This entry belongs to a study of blood T cell repertoires in COVID-19. Profiled with immunoSEQ multiplex PCR; TCRdb holds only in-frame clones, not every one. The sample holds some 160,000 clones, about 80% seen once. V was clipped by 4 bases and J by 3 bases, with 5 bases between them. Germline V gene data show CDR1 as SGHRS and CDR2 as YFSETQ. CDR3 length equals 13 residues. The receptor comes from a woman aged 65 to 85 in a cohort exposed to, infected with or recovered from COVID-19 (not recorded which). Material: PBMCs or T cells enriched from blood (not recorded which). The chain is built from TRBV5-1 and TRBJ1-6; D is unclear. The CDR3 region has the DNA TGCGCCAGCAGCCCAGACTATAATTCACCCCTCCACTTT. Its translation: CASSPDYNSPLHF.